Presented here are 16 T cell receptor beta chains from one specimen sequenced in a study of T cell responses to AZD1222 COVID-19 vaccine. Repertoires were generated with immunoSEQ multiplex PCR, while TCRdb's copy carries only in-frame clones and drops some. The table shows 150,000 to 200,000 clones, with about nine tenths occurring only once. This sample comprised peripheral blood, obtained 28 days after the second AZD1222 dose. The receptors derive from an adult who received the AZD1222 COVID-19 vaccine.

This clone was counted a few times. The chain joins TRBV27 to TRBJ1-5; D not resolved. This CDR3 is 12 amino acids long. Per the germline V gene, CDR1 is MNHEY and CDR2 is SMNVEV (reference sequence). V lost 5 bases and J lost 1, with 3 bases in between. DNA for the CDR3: TGTGCCAGCAGTCCCAGCAATCAGCCCCAGCATTTT. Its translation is CASSPSNQPQHF.

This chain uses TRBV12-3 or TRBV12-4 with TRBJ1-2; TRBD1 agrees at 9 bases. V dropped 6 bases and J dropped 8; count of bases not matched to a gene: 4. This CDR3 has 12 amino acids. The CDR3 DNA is TGTGCCAGCAGACAGGGGGCTGGAGGCTACACCTTC. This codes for CASRQGAGGYTF.

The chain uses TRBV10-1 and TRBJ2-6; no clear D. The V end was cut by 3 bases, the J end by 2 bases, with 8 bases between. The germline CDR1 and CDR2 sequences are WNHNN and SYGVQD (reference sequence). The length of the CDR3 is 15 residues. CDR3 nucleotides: TGCGCCAGCAGTGATACCGCCACTGGGGCCAACGTCCTGACTTTC. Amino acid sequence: CASSDTATGANVLTF.

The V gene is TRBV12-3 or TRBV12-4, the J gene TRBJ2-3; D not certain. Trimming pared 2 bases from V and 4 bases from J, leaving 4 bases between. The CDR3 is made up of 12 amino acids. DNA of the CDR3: TGTGCCAGCAGTTTATTAGCAGATACGCAGTATTTT. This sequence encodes CASSLLADTQYF.

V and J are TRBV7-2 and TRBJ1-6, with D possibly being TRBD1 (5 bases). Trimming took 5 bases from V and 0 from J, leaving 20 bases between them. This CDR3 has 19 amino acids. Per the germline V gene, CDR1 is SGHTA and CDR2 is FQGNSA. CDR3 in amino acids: CASSLRRGSLGSYNSPLHF. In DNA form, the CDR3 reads TGTGCCAGCAGCCTTCGGAGGGGCTCCCTGGGCTCCTATAATTCACCCCTCCACTTT. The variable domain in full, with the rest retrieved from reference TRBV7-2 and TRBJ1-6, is GAGVSQSPSNKVTEKGKDVELRCDPISGHTALYWYRQSLGQGLEFLIYFQGNSAPDKSGLPSDRFSAERTGGSVSTLTIQRTQQEDSAVYLCASSLRRGSLGSYNSPLHFGNGTRLTVT.

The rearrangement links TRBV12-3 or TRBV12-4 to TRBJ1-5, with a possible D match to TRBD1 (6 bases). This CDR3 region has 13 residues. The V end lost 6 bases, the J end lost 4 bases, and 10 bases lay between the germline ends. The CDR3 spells CASRPGTNQPQHF. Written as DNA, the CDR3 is TGTGCCAGCAGACCCGGGACAAATCAGCCCCAGCATTTT.

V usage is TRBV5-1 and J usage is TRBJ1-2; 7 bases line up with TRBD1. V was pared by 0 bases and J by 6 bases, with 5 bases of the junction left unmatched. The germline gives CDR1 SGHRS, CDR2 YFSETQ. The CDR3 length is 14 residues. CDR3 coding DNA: TGCGCCAGCAGCTTGGTAGGGACAGCCGATGGCTACACCTTC. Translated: CASSLVGTADGYTF.

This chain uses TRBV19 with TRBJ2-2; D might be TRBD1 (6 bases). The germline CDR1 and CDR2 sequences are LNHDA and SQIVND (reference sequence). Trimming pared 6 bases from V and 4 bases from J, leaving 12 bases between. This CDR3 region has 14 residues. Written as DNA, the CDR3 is TGTGCCAGTAGGAAGAGGGGGAGCACCGGGGAGCTGTTTTTT. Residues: CASRKRGSTGELFF.

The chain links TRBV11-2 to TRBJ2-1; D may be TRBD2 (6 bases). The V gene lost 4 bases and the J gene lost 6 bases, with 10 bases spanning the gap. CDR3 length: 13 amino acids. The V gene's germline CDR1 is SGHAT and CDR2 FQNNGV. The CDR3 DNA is TGTGCCAGCAGCTCGGGACTTTCCAATGAGCAGTTCTTC. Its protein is CASSSGLSNEQFF.

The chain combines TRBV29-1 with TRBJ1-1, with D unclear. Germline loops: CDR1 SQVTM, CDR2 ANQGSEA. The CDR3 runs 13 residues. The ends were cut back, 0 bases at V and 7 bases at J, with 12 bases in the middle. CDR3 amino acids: CSVEEVLGYEAFF. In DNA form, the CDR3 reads TGCAGCGTTGAAGAAGTTTTGGGATATGAAGCTTTCTTT.

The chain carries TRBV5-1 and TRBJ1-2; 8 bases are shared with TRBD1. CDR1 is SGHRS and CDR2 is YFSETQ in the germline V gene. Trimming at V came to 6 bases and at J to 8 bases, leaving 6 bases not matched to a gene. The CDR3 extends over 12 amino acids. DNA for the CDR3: TGCGCCAGCACCGAGACAGGGGACGGCTACACCTTC. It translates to CASTETGDGYTF.

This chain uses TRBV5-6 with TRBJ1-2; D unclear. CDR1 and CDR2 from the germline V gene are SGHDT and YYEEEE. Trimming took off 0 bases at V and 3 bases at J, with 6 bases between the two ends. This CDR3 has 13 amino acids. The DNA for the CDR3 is TGTGCCAGCAGCTTGGGCGGACACTATGGCTACACCTTC. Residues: CASSLGGHYGYTF.

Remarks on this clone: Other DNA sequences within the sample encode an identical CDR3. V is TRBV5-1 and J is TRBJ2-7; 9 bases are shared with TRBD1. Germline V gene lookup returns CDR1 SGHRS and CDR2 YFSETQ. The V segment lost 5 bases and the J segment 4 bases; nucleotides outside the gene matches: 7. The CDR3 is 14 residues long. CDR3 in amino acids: CASSPGQGRYEQYF. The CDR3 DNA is TGCGCCAGCAGTCCGGGACAGGGCCGATACGAGCAGTACTTC.

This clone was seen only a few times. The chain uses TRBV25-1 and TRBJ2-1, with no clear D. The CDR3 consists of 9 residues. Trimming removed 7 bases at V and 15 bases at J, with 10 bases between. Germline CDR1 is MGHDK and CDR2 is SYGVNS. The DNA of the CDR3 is TGTGCCAGCACACCCGGTTGGTTCTTC. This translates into CASTPGWFF.

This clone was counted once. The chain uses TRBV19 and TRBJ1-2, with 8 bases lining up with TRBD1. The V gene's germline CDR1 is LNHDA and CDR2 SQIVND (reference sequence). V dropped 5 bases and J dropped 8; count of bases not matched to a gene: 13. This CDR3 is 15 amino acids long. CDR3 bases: TGTGCCAGTAGTCCCGGGACAGGACCGGTGGGGGGCTACACCTTC. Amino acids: CASSPGTGPVGGYTF.

For the CDR3, the DNA is TGCGCCAGCAGCTTGGAGGGGTCGGATACATACACAGATACGCAGTATTTT. Its translation: CASSLEGSDTYTDTQYF. The rearrangement joins TRBV5-1 to TRBJ2-3; perhaps TRBD1 as D (5 bases). Germline CDR1 reads SGHRS; CDR2 reads YFSETQ. Between the trimmed V and J ends, which lost 0 bases and 2 bases, there was a span of 16 bases. CDR3 length equals 17 residues. The full variable domain, its missing parts supplied by reference TRBV5-1 and TRBJ2-3, is KAGVTQTPRYLIKTRGQQVTLSCSPISGHRSVSWYQQTPGQGLQFLFEYFSETQRNKGNFPGRFSGRQFSNSRSEMNVSTLELGDSALYLCASSLEGSDTYTDTQYFGPGTRLTVL.